This entry lists 2 T cell receptor beta chains sequenced from one sample in a study of CD8+CD57+ T cells in acquired aplastic anemia. The template for TCR beta VDJ and CDR3 sequence profiling was genomic DNA. TCRdb re-called the reads through MiXCR, storing one row per CDR3 protein. Of some 170,000 distinct CDR3 sequences in the sample, roughly three fifths were seen once. Sequencing involved patients with CD8+CD57+ cell expansion previously shown by flow cytometry. Source material: sorted CD4+, CD8+, or CD8+CD57+ T cells (not recorded which) from PBMCs. The receptors stem from a human donor with aplastic anemia.

This rearrangement joins TRBV29-1 to TRBJ2-1, with 10 bases aligning to TRBD2. Trimming cost V 6 bases and J 5 bases; bases outside gene matches: 4. The CDR3 covers 13 residues. Germline V gives CDR1 SQVTM, CDR2 ANQGSEA. The CDR3 loop is CSVSGGAHNEQFF. CDR3 coding DNA: TGCAGCGTAAGCGGGGGGGCTCACAATGAGCAGTTCTTC.

Comment on this clonotype: One junction end disagrees with the germline gene, perhaps due to a read error. The chain links TRBV12-3 or TRBV12-4 to TRBJ2-7, with 11 nucleotides matching TRBD2. The CDR3 runs 15 residues. CDR3 in DNA: TGTGCCAGTACACGCACTAGCGGGAGTGGGGGCGAGCAGCACTTC. Its protein product is CASTRTSGSGGEQHF.